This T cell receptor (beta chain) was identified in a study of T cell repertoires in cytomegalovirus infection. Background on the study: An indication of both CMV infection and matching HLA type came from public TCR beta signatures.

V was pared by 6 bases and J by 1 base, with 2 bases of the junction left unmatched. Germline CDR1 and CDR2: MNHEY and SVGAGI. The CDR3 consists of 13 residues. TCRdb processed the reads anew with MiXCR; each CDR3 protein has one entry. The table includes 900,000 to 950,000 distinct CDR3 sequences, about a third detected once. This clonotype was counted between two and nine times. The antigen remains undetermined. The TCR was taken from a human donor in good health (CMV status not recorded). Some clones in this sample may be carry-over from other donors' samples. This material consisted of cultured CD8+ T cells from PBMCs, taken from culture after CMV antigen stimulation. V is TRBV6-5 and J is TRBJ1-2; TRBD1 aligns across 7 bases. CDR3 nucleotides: TGTGCCAGCAGGACAGGGTTTAACTATGGCTACACCTTC. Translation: CASRTGFNYGYTF.